This note documents a single T cell receptor (beta chain) sequence. The V and J ends lost 6 bases and 3 bases, in that order; junction bases with no gene match: 6. Germline V gene sequence: CDR1 MDHEN, CDR2 SYDVKM. This CDR3 is 16 amino acids long. The record originates from a study of OX40 agonist ivuxolimab in advanced cancers. Libraries were prepared by immunoSEQ multiplex PCR; TCRdb keeps only in-frame clonotypes and omits some of them. The sample holds 15,000 to 25,000 clones, around four fifths seen once. This TCR derives from an adult with an advanced solid tumor such as melanoma, head and neck, liver or kidney cancer. The sample in question was CD4+ or CD8+ T cells sorted from blood, obtained in a trial of the OX40 agonist ivuxolimab. This chain joins TRBV28 and TRBJ1-3; TRBD1 matches at 12 bases. For the CDR3, the DNA is TGTGCCAGCAGCCCGGGACAGGGGGCCAGTGGAAACACCATATATTTT. It is translated as CASSPGQGASGNTIYF.